These 15 T cell receptor beta chains were sequenced from one sample in a study of T-cell memory formation after mild COVID-19. TCRdb reprocessed the 5' RACE reads with MiXCR, giving one entry per CDR3 protein. The data show 470,000 or so distinct CDR3 sequences, with roughly 20% seen just once and 8.4% held by the top ten. The sequenced sample was PBMCs or a T cell subset sorted from them (not recorded which). The receptor source for this set is an adult woman who had mild COVID-19 (a few samples of this study predate the infection). Cell type and time point are not known.

The chain links TRBV4-2 to TRBJ2-7, with TRBD2 matching over 12 bases. The length of the CDR3 is 20 residues. V shed 5 bases, J shed 3 bases, and the junction held 20 bases outside the gene matches. Germline lookup yields CDR1 LGHNA and CDR2 YNFKEQ. The chain's CDR3 is CASSDMVLTGTSGSYYEQYF. As DNA, the CDR3 is TGTGCCAGCAGCGACATGGTACTCACCGGGACTAGCGGGTCTTACTACGAGCAGTACTTC.

This clonotype was seen many times. The gene calls are TRBV25-1 and TRBJ2-7; D gene unclear. This CDR3 is built from 12 residues. Looked up from germline, CDR1 is MGHDK and CDR2 is SYGVNS. V was cut by 5 bases and J by 4 bases, with 9 bases left in between. As DNA, the CDR3 is TGTGCCAGCAGTTCCCACGGTTACGAGCAGTACTTC. It translates to CASSSHGYEQYF.

This clonotype came up a few times. V gene TRBV5-1 combines with J gene TRBJ1-1, with a possible D match to TRBD1 (6 bases). This CDR3 comprises 15 residues. The V end was cut by 2 bases, the J end by 1 base, with 12 bases between. Germline CDR1 reads SGHRS; CDR2 reads YFSETQ. CDR3 loop: CASSFRPGQNTEAFF. The CDR3 coding sequence is TGCGCCAGCAGCTTTCGCCCGGGACAGAACACTGAAGCTTTCTTT.

The chain combines TRBV7-2 with TRBJ2-2; a possible D gene is TRBD1 (6 bases). The CDR3 sequence is 14 residues long. CDR1 SGHTA and CDR2 FQGNSA come from the germline V gene. V was cut by 5 bases and J by 4 bases, with 11 bases left in between. Here the CDR3 reads CASSRQAGTGELFF. CDR3 DNA: TGTGCCAGCAGCCGACAGGCTGGCACCGGGGAGCTGTTTTTT.

The CDR3 coding sequence is TGTGCCTGGAGTGTATCTCGCGGAAACACCATATATTTT. Its protein is CAWSVSRGNTIYF. J is TRBJ1-3 and V is TRBV30; no clear D gene. There are 13 residues in the CDR3. Germline CDR1 reads GTSNPN; CDR2 reads SVGIG (reference sequence). Deletions cut 0 bases from V and 4 bases from J, with 7 bases between.

V gene TRBV12-3 or TRBV12-4 combines with J gene TRBJ1-2; D is undetermined. This CDR3 spans 16 amino acids. With 4 bases removed from V and 4 bases from J, the gap between germline ends came to 19 bases. The CDR3 loop reads CASSSLSLRTLYGYTF. The CDR3 nucleotides are TGTGCCAGCAGTTCCCTTAGTTTGAGGACCCTCTATGGCTACACCTTC.

This clonotype was seen more than once but under ten times. The gene calls are TRBV7-9 and TRBJ2-7; the match to TRBD1 covers 9 bases. Looked up from germline, CDR1 is SEHNR and CDR2 is FQNEAQ (reference sequence). The trim removed 5 bases at V and 3 bases at J, leaving 14 bases unmatched. CDR3 length equals 17 residues. As DNA, the CDR3 is TGTGCCAGCAGCCCGACCGGAGTGGGACAGGGTTACTACGAGCAGTACTTC. Amino acids: CASSPTGVGQGYYEQYF.

This clonotype was seen many times. One junction end does not reproduce the germline sequence, and a read error may be involved. The chain joins TRBV5-1 to TRBJ1-2, with D maybe TRBD1 (6 bases). Germline CDR1 SGHRS, CDR2 YFSETQ. The CDR3 has 12 amino acids. CDR3: CASSLQGYGYTF. The DNA for the CDR3 is TGTGCCAGCAGTTTACAGGGCTATGGCTACACCTTC.

There are a few counts of this clonotype. The V call is TRBV12-3 or TRBV12-4, the J call TRBJ2-5; D ambiguous. The length of the CDR3 is 13 residues. Trimming left V 5 bases short and J 8 bases short, with 15 bases between. This CDR3 is CASSHDLESTQYF. The DNA for the CDR3 is TGTGCCAGCAGTCACGACTTGGAAAGTACCCAGTACTTC.

J is TRBJ2-7 and V is TRBV10-3; 8 nucleotides line up with TRBD1. The CDR3 contains 14 residues. V gave up 3 bases and J gave up 3 bases; unmatched junction bases: 4. CDR1 and CDR2 from the germline V gene are ENHRY and SYGVKD. CDR3 loop: CAISEDRGNYEQYF. The CDR3, as DNA: TGTGCCATCAGTGAAGACAGGGGCAACTACGAGCAGTACTTC.

The chain is built from TRBV11-2 and TRBJ1-2; D uncertain. V was shortened by 4 bases and J by 4 bases, with 13 bases between the two germline ends. Germline values: CDR1 SGHAT, CDR2 FQNNGV. This CDR3 contains 14 residues. The CDR3 bases are TGTGCCAGCAGCTCAGGTCCGGTGAGCTATGGCTACACCTTC. It is translated as CASSSGPVSYGYTF.

This sequence joins TRBV4-2 and TRBJ2-2, with TRBD1 as a possible D gene (5 bases). The CDR3 length is 15 residues. Germline loops: CDR1 LGHNA, CDR2 YNFKEQ. Trimming stripped 5 bases from V and 2 bases from J, with 12 bases between. CDR3 loop: CASSFGADNTGELFF. In nucleotides, the CDR3 is TGTGCCAGCAGCTTTGGGGCGGACAACACCGGGGAGCTGTTTTTT.

The V gene is TRBV6-1, the J gene TRBJ1-6; the D is unclear. The CDR3 has 13 residues. V dropped 2 bases and J dropped 10 bases, with 9 bases sitting between them. Per germline, CDR1 MNHNS and CDR2 SASEGT. The CDR3 here is CASSESDVSPLHF. The CDR3 DNA follows: TGTGCCAGCAGTGAATCTGACGTATCACCCCTCCACTTT.

This clonotype was seen only a few times. V is TRBV27 and J is TRBJ2-7; 9 nucleotides agree with TRBD1. Losses at the gene ends were 5 bases for V and 2 bases for J; bases not matched to a gene: 7. The CDR3 spans 15 residues. In germline, CDR1 is MNHEY, CDR2 SMNVEV (reference sequence). The CDR3 protein is CASSLRDRVPYEQYF. DNA of the CDR3: TGTGCCAGCAGTCTCCGGGACAGGGTTCCCTACGAGCAGTACTTC.

The genes are TRBV5-5 and TRBJ1-1, with a tentative D call TRBD1 (5 bases). This CDR3 spans 13 amino acids. Germline CDR1 SGHKS, CDR2 YYEKEE (reference sequence). V was cut by 5 bases and J by 5 bases, with 13 bases left in between. The CDR3 sequence: CASRRTTGTEAFF. CDR3 sequence (DNA): TGTGCCAGCAGGAGGACAACCGGAACTGAAGCTTTCTTT.